At least ten counts were recorded for the clone carrying this T cell receptor beta chain. A single record per CDR3 protein comes from TCRdb applying MiXCR to the RT-PCR reads. The sample comprises about 680,000 distinct CDR3 sequences, approximately 15% of which are singletons, and 3.6% rests with the top ten. The germline V gene has CDR1 DFQATT and CDR2 SNEGSKA (reference sequence). The CDR3 totals 13 residues. Trimming removed 3 bases at V and 1 base at J, with 9 bases between. Source material: memory CD4+ T cells from blood. The V and J genes are TRBV20-1 and TRBJ1-2, with no clear D. This receptor was obtained from a female donor in good health, serving as a healthy control. The CDR3 reads CSASRADNYGYTF. As DNA, the CDR3 is TGCAGTGCTAGTAGGGCTGATAACTATGGCTACACCTTC.